This TCR beta chain was documented in a study of blood T cell repertoires in COVID-19. As for the study in general: Some COVID-19 samples were acute and others convalescent; all came from the United States, Italy and Spain. PBMCs, B-cell-depleted T cells, or T cells provided the cDNA or gDNA that made up the material.

The table came from immunoSEQ multiplex PCR; TCRdb's copy has only in-frame clones and leaves some out. The repertoire holds around 81,000 clones, with 83% as singletons. The CDR3 is 14 amino acids. V was pared by 4 bases and J by 4 bases, with 2 bases of the junction left unmatched. Germline V gene lookup returns CDR1 SGHRS and CDR2 YFSETQ. The sequence came from an elderly man with acute or convalescent COVID-19. The sample was peripheral blood. The chain uses TRBV5-1 and TRBJ2-3; 11 bases match TRBD2. The CDR3 reads CASSRLAGSDTQYF. The CDR3 DNA sequence: TGCGCCAGCAGCCGACTAGCGGGGTCAGATACGCAGTATTTT.